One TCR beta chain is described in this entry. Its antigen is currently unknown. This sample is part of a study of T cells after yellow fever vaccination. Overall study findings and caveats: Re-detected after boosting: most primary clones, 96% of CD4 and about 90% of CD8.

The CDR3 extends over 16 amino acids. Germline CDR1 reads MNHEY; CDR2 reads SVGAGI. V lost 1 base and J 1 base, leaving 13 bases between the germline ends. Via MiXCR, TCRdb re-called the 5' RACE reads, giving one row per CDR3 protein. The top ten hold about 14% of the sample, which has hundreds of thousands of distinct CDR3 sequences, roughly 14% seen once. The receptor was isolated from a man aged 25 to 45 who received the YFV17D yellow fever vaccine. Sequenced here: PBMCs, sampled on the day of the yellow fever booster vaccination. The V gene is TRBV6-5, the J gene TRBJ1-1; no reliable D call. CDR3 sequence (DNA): TGTGCCAGCAGTTACTTAGGATTAACGGGGAACACTGAAGCTTTCTTT. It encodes CASSYLGLTGNTEAFF.